The next 6 T cell receptor beta chains were all read from a single sample in a study of control samples from healthy donors and cancer patients. Some clones are missing from TCRdb's copy, which holds only in-frame ones; the method was immunoSEQ multiplex PCR. The sample has approximately 160,000 clones; 91% are singletons. Sample: blood. All receptors derive from a woman aged 40 to 50 in good health.

Turning to this clone: Other DNA sequences in the same sample also yield this CDR3. The chain links TRBV4-1 to TRBJ2-2; D uncertain. The CDR3 extends over 13 amino acids. Deletions cut 1 base from V and 5 bases from J, with 5 bases between. The germline CDR1 and CDR2 sequences are MGHRA and YSYEKL. In DNA, the CDR3 is TGCGCCAGCAGCCAAGCAGGAACCGGGGAGCTGTTTTTT. As protein: CASSQAGTGELFF.

The rearrangement links TRBV3-1 (or the pseudogene TRBV3-2) to TRBJ1-3; 7 positions agree with TRBD1. Trimming at V came to 4 bases and at J to 0 bases, leaving 6 bases not matched to a gene. Germline values: CDR1 LGHDT, CDR2 YNNKEL (reference sequence). This CDR3 has 16 residues. This CDR3 is CASSLRDSRSGNTIYF. CDR3 DNA: TGTGCCAGCAGCCTCCGGGACAGCCGCTCTGGAAACACCATATATTTT.

This chain links TRBV19 with TRBJ1-2; 8 bases are shared with TRBD1. This CDR3 contains 14 residues. The V segment lost 3 bases and the J segment 3 bases; nucleotides outside the gene matches: 3. Germline V gene sequence: CDR1 LNHDA, CDR2 SQIVND (reference sequence). CDR3 region: CASSIPGQDYGYTF. In nucleotides, the CDR3 is TGTGCCAGTAGTATCCCGGGACAGGACTATGGCTACACCTTC.

This sequence joins TRBV6-5 and TRBJ1-3; maybe TRBD1 (6 bases). The CDR3 runs 15 residues. Trimming took off 5 bases at V and 0 bases at J, with 11 bases between the two ends. The V gene's germline CDR1 is MNHEY and CDR2 SVGAGI. CDR3 sequence: CASSLTGLSGNTIYF. CDR3 DNA sequence: TGTGCCAGCAGTCTGACAGGTCTCTCTGGAAACACCATATATTTT.

The J gene is TRBJ1-1, the V gene TRBV5-1; no firm D call. V lost 4 bases to trimming and J lost 0 bases, with 13 bases between them. The CDR3 has 15 residues. Germline-derived CDR1 and CDR2 are SGHRS and YFSETQ. DNA for the CDR3: TGCGCCAGCAGCCCCCGGGTAGAAATGAACACTGAAGCTTTCTTT. It translates to CASSPRVEMNTEAFF.

This chain connects TRBV19 to TRBJ1-4, with TRBD1 matching 10 bases. Germline V gene data show CDR1 as LNHDA and CDR2 as SQIVND (reference sequence). V lost 6 bases, J lost 10 bases, and 8 bases stayed unmatched. The CDR3 is 14 amino acids. CDR3 nucleotide sequence: TGTGCCAGTAGGACGACAGGGGGCGGCGGAAAACTGTTTTTT. This encodes CASRTTGGGGKLFF.